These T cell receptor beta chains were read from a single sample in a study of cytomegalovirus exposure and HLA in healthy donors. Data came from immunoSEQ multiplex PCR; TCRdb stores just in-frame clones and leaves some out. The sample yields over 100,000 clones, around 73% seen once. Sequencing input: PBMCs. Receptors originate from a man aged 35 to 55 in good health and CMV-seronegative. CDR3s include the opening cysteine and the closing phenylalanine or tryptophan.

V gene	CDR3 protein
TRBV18	CASSPFGLAGPDTQYF
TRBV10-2	CASSDRVRKSYEQYF
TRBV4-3	CASSIRRMDTEAFF
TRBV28	CASSLSGGTGELFF
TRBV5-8	CASRVLDNEQFF
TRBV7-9	CSSSLVVGTGRNSPLHF
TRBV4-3	CASSQAQGLTDTQYF
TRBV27	CASSWAGGDEQFF
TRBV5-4	CASSLDSSSYNEQFF
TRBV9	CASSESGGAGYEQYF
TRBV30	CAWSVRQNSYEQYF
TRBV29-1	CSVFSTRQGSSYEQYF
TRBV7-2	CASSVTGANTEAFF
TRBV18	CASSFGVRDSGVYEQYF
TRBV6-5	CASSSLGQTYYGYTF
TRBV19	CASSPGQGRRYQPQHF
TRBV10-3	CAISESPGTNYGYTF
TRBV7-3	CASSPRGGGREKLFF
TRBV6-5	CTSSSWTGRGTEAFF
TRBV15	CATSRDNRGVQPQHF
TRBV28	CASRSAGTYEQYF
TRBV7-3	CASSLNPSGRSNEQFF
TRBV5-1	CASSQDYLDTQYF
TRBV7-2	CASSPGGSYNEQFF
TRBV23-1	CASIHQGSNQPQHF
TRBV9	CASSRRGLNTEAFF
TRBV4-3	CASSQDGGYRGNTIYF
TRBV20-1	CSALPQETQYF
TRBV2	CASSLFNSPLHF
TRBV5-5	CASSLDTANTEAFF
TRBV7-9	CASSSSMQYF
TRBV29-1	CSVLGGGSSYEQYF
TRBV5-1	CASSLGGAQDREQYF
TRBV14	CASSQEGYRVTEQYF
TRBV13	CASSLGGRNDEQYF
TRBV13	CASSHRESGPTSF
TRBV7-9	CASSLADRGEQYF
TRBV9	CASSPLLDSMNTEAFF
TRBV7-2	CASSLTGERGNQPQHF
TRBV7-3	CASSPDRGLTEAFF
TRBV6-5	CASRTSGSTDTQYF
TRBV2	CATRQAESSYEQYF
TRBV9	CASSVAGAWGTEAFF
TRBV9	CASSVDEGTRGWETQYF
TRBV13	CASSEWGGMNTEAFF
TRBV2	CASSDWGAGANVLTF
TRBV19	CATCLAGKNEKLFF
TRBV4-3	CASSQELGLAGISGANVLTF